A selection of T cell receptor beta chains follows, all from one sample in a study of preoperative IRX-2 immunotherapy in early breast cancer. Only in-frame clones appear in the TCRdb table, and some are missing; sequencing was by immunoSEQ multiplex PCR. The sample shows around 5,600 clones, over 60% of them seen only once. The sequenced sample was tumor tissue, obtained before IRX-2 immunotherapy. These receptors all stem from a human donor with breast cancer. The CDR3 runs from the conserved cysteine through the conserved F or W.

cdr3_aa,v_call,j_call
CASSEGSGVRDTQYF,TRBV11-3,TRBJ2-3
CASSNQELAGVRNEQFF,TRBV19,TRBJ2-1
CASSLDLWGTYEQYF,TRBV11-3,TRBJ2-7
CSVVTGGRARYEQYF,TRBV29-1,TRBJ2-7
CASSTPGWVEQFF,TRBV19,TRBJ2-1
CASSPTVGYNYDYEQYF,TRBV11-3,TRBJ2-7
CSVEQGGYEQYF,TRBV29-1,TRBJ2-7
CSVGGGELTDTQYF,TRBV29-1,TRBJ2-3
CAISERLAGGPGRYEQYF,TRBV10-3,TRBJ2-7
CASSQESGMKTQYF,TRBV7-6,TRBJ2-5
CASSGSAQGIGGYTF,TRBV5-1,TRBJ1-2
CASSPEGMNYGYTF,TRBV6-8,TRBJ1-2
CASVLGGQGAMNTEAFF,TRBV12-5,TRBJ1-1
CASSRGEGSNQPQHF,TRBV5-1,TRBJ1-5
CASSIHRQRTNEKLFF,TRBV19,TRBJ1-4
CASSGFVDNEQFF,TRBV6-8,TRBJ2-1
CAIGGGFSDNEQYF,TRBV6-8,TRBJ2-7
CASSSTGAGSDYGYTF,TRBV11-3,TRBJ1-2
CASSLGQGANEKLFF,TRBV11-3,TRBJ1-4
CASSTGGRGSYEQYF,TRBV19,TRBJ2-7
CASSLGFNTGELFF,TRBV11-3,TRBJ2-2
CASSSQGQETQYF,TRBV7-4,TRBJ2-5